One and the same sample provided the 10 T cell receptor beta chains below, sequenced in a study of technical replicates of blood from several donors. Data came from immunoSEQ multiplex PCR; TCRdb stores just in-frame clones and leaves some out. The profile covers about 84,000 clones, with roughly 93% appearing a single time and roughly 0.26% taken by the ten largest. Sequencing input: T cells isolated from PBMCs. The receptors come from a human donor in good health.

The chain carries TRBV5-1 and TRBJ2-7; 8 bases are a match to TRBD1. The CDR3 length is 13 residues. Trimming removed 5 bases from V and 2 bases from J; junction bases left unmatched: 3. Germline-derived CDR1 and CDR2 are SGHRS and YFSETQ. CDR3 in amino acids: CASSETGAYEQYF. The CDR3 DNA follows: TGCGCCAGCAGTGAGACAGGGGCCTACGAGCAGTACTTC.

The chain has TRBV12-5 and TRBJ1-1, with TRBD1 matching 7 bases. Trimming removed 6 bases from V and 5 bases from J; junction bases left unmatched: 9. Germline V gene data show CDR1 as LGHNT and CDR2 as FRNRAP. The CDR3 contains 14 residues. DNA for the CDR3: TGTGCTAGTGGCTTAAACAGGGGCGATACTGAAGCTTTCTTT. Translation: CASGLNRGDTEAFF. The full variable domain, rest sourced from reference TRBV12-5 and TRBJ1-1, is DARVTQTPRHKVTEMGQEVTMRCQPILGHNTVFWYRQTMMQGLELLAYFRNRAPLDDSGMPKDRFSAEMPDATLATLKIQPSEPRDSAVYFCASGLNRGDTEAFFGQGTRLTVV.

This clone appeared a single time. This chain uses TRBV19 with TRBJ2-7; TRBD2 matches at 11 bases. The germline gives CDR1 LNHDA, CDR2 SQIVND (reference sequence). The length of the CDR3 is 20 residues. The trim removed 5 bases at V and 3 bases at J, leaving 21 bases unmatched. CDR3 region: CASSPRASGGTHPTHYEQYF. The CDR3 region has the DNA TGTGCCAGTAGTCCCCGGGCTAGCGGGGGGACCCACCCAACTCACTACGAGCAGTACTTC.

V and J are TRBV7-2 and TRBJ2-7, with D possibly being TRBD2 (6 bases). CDR3 length: 15 residues. Trimming stripped 5 bases from V and 2 bases from J, with 16 bases between. The V gene's germline CDR1 is SGHTA and CDR2 FQGNSA. The CDR3 DNA reads TGTGCCAGCAGCCCCCGAATAGCGGTCCCCTACGAGCAGTACTTC. Encoded protein: CASSPRIAVPYEQYF.

V and J are TRBV7-2 and TRBJ2-7; D might be TRBD1 (5 bases). The V and J ends lost 2 bases and 1 base respectively, with 12 bases between them. The CDR3 covers 15 residues. CDR1 is SGHTA and CDR2 is FQGNSA in the germline V gene. CDR3 residues: CASSLSGKESYEQYF. CDR3 nucleotide sequence: TGTGCCAGCAGCTTATCAGGGAAGGAGTCCTACGAGCAGTACTTC.

The chain is built from TRBV5-1 and TRBJ2-7; D is ambiguous. V lost 2 bases, J lost 7 bases, and 10 bases lay in between. The CDR3 loop spans 12 amino acids. The germline V gene has CDR1 SGHRS and CDR2 YFSETQ. The CDR3 DNA reads TGCGCCAGCAGCTTTTTTCCTACTGAGCAGTACTTC. Its protein product is CASSFFPTEQYF.

V gene TRBV5-1 combines with J gene TRBJ2-7, with 7 positions matching TRBD1. After removal of 4 bases from V and 1 base from J, the junction contained 5 bases not matched to a gene. Germline-derived CDR1 and CDR2 are SGHRS and YFSETQ. The CDR3 totals 14 residues. CDR3 protein: CASSILQGSYEQYF. CDR3 in DNA: TGCGCCAGCAGCATACTACAGGGGTCCTACGAGCAGTACTTC.

The chain links TRBV6-1 to TRBJ1-2; unclear D gene. This CDR3 comprises 12 residues. The V gene lost 8 bases and the J gene lost 2 bases, with 9 bases spanning the gap. CDR1 is MNHNS, CDR2 SASEGT, per germline. This CDR3 is CASGSRNYGYTF. The CDR3 DNA sequence: TGTGCCAGCGGCAGTCGAAACTATGGCTACACCTTC.

The chain links TRBV2 to TRBJ1-1; 7 bases align to TRBD1. The CDR3 runs 14 residues. V shed 8 bases and J 7 bases; nucleotides not matched to a gene: 13. The germline gives CDR1 SNHLY, CDR2 FYNNEI. The CDR3 spells CASRPGRGYGEAFF. The DNA of the CDR3 is TGTGCCAGCCGCCCCGGCAGGGGGTATGGTGAAGCTTTCTTT.

The J gene is TRBJ2-7, the V gene TRBV6-5; D call uncertain. Per the germline V gene, CDR1 is MNHEY and CDR2 is SVGAGI. V lost 2 bases to trimming and J lost 2 bases, with 7 bases between them. The CDR3 runs to 13 residues. The CDR3 sequence is CASSYGRPYEQYF. CDR3 in DNA: TGTGCCAGCAGTTACGGGCGACCCTACGAGCAGTACTTC.